The TCR beta chain described here comes from a study of post-analysis software for immune sequencing data. Study-wide context: Recorded subtypes: relapsing-remitting, secondary progressive, progressive-relapsing; some patients unannotated. General study results and limits: Under the F measure, samples that were prepared in one batch clustered strongly together. The five TRBV segments detected at higher frequency in patients than in controls included TRBV5-6, TRBV5-1 and TRBV20-1.

CDR1 and CDR2 (germline): SQVTM, ANQGSEA. The CDR3 has 13 amino acids. The J segment lost 2 bases and the V segment lost 4 bases, leaving 5 bases of the junction unmatched. The TCR beta cDNA libraries carried unique molecular identifiers. TCRdb reprocessed the PCR reads with MiXCR, giving one entry per CDR3 protein. The top ten clones hold over 1.5% of a sample with 450,000 to 650,000 distinct CDR3 sequences, about 44% of them seen once. This clonotype showed up just a few times. The antigen remains undetermined. The source is a girl aged 5 to 17 with multiple sclerosis. The sample comprised blood. The gene calls are TRBV29-1 and TRBJ2-7, with 7 bases identical to TRBD2. The CDR3 protein is CSVAGRTTYEQYF. The CDR3 DNA is TGCAGCGTTGCCGGGAGGACAACCTACGAGCAGTACTTC.